What follows is one TCR beta chain and its context. Its antigen remains unknown. This sample is drawn from a study of cytomegalovirus exposure and HLA in healthy donors. Vbeta (60) and Jbeta (13) primers were used in the PCR. Data came from immunoSEQ multiplex PCR; TCRdb stores just in-frame clones and leaves some out. The table includes under 150,000 clones, more than 60% detected once. Findings and caveats of the study: Three CMV-associated chains were confirmed in vitro to be specific for CMV antigens. Cytomegalovirus-associated status was assigned to approximately 160 TCR beta chains.

In germline, CDR1 is SGDLS, CDR2 YYNGEE. This CDR3 has 14 residues. Trimming pared 4 bases from V and 6 bases from J, leaving 14 bases between. Sequenced material: PBMCs. The TCR was taken from a male donor in good health and CMV-seronegative. V and J are TRBV9 and TRBJ2-1; D is undetermined. This CDR3 is CASSFGYSLNEQFF. The CDR3 nucleotides read TGTGCCAGCAGCTTCGGGTACTCCCTCAATGAGCAGTTCTTC.